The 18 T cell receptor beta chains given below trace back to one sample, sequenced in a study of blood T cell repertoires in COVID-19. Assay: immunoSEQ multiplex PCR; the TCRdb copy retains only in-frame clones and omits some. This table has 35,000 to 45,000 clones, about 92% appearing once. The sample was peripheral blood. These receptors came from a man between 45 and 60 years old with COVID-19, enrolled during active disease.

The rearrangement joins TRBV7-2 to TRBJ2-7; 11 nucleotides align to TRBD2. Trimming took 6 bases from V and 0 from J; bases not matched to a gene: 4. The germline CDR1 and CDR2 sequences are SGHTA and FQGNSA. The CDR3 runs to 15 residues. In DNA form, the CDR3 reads TGTGCCAGCAGAACAACTAGCGGGAGCTCCTACGAGCAGTACTTC. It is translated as CASRTTSGSSYEQYF.

The CDR3 loop is CASSLTRTSGLETQYF. The DNA for the CDR3 is TGTGCCAGCAGCTTAACAAGGACTAGCGGTTTAGAGACCCAGTACTTC. The V and J genes are TRBV7-3 and TRBJ2-5; 10 bases fit TRBD2. CDR1 and CDR2 (germline): SGHTA, FQGTGA. Losses at the gene ends were 0 bases for V and 4 bases for J; bases not matched to a gene: 5. The CDR3 spans 16 residues.

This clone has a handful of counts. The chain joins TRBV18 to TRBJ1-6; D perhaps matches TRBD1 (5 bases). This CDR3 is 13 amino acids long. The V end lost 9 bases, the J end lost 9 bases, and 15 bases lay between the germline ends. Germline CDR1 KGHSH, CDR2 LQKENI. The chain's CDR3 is CASSRDFGSPLHF. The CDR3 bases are TGTGCCAGTTCCCGGGACTTTGGTTCACCCCTCCACTTT.

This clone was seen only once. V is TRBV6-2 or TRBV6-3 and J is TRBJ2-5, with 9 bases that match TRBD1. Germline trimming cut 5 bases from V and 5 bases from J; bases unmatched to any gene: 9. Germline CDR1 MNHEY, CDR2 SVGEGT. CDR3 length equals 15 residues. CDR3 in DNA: TGTGCCAGCAGTCGATACAGGGGGCGCGGGGAGACCCAGTACTTC. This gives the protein CASSRYRGRGETQYF.

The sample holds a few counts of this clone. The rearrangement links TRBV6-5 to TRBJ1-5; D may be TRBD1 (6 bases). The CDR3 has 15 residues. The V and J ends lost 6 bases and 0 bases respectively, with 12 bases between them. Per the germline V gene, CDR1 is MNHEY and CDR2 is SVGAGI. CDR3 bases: TGTGCCAGCAGGAAATACAGGGTTAGCAATCAGCCCCAGCATTTT. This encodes CASRKYRVSNQPQHF.

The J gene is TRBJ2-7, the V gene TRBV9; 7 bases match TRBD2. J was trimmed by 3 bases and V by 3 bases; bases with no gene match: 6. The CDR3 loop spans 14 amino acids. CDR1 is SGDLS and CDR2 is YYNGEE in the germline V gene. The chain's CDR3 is CASSAGLQLYEQYF. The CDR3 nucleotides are TGTGCCAGCAGCGCGGGACTACAGCTCTACGAGCAGTACTTC.

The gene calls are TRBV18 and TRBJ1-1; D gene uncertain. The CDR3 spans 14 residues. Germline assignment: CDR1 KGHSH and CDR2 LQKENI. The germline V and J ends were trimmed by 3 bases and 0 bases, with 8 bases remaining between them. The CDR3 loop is CASSPLAVNTEAFF. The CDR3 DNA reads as TGTGCCAGCTCACCCTTGGCGGTGAACACTGAAGCTTTCTTT.

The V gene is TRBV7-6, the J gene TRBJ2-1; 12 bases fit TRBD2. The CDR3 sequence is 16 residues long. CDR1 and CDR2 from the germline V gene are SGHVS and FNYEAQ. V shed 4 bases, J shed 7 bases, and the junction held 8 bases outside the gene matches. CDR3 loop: CASSSALAGGENEQFF. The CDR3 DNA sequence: TGTGCCAGCAGCTCGGCACTAGCGGGAGGTGAGAATGAGCAGTTCTTC.

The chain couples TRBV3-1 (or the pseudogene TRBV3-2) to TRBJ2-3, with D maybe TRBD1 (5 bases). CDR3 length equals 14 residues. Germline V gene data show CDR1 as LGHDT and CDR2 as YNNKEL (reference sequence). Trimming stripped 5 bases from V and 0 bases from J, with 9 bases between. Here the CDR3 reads CASSWGPSTDTQYF. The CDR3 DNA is TGTGCCAGCAGCTGGGGCCCGAGCACAGATACGCAGTATTTT.

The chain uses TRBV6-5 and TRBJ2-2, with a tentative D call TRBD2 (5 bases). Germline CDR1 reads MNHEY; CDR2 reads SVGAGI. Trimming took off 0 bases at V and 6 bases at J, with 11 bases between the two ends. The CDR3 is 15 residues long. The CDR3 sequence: CASSYSTEEAGELFF. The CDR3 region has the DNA TGTGCCAGCAGTTACTCTACGGAGGAGGCCGGGGAGCTGTTTTTT.

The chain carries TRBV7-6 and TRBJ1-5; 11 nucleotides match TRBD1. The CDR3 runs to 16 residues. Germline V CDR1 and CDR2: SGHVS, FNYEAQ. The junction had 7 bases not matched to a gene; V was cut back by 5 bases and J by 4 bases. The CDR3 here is CASSPGTGGHNQPQHF. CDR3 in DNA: TGTGCCAGCAGCCCGGGGACAGGGGGTCATAATCAGCCCCAGCATTTT.

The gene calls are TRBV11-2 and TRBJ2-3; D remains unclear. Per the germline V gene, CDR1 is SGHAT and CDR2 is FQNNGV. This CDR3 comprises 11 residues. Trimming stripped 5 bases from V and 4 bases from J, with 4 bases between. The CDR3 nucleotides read TGTGCCAGCAGCCTCCCAGATACGCAGTATTTT. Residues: CASSLPDTQYF.

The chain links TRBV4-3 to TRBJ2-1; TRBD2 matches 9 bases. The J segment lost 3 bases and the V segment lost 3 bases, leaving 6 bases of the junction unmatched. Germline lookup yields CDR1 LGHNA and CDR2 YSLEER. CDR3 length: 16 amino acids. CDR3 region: CASSQISGRFYNEQFF. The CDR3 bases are TGCGCCAGCAGCCAGATTAGCGGGAGATTCTACAATGAGCAGTTCTTC.

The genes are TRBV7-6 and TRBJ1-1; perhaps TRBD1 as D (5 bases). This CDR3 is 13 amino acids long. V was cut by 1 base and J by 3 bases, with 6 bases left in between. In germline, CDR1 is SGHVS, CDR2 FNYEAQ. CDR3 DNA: TGTGCCAGCAGCTTAGGACAGTACACTGAAGCTTTCTTT. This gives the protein CASSLGQYTEAFF.

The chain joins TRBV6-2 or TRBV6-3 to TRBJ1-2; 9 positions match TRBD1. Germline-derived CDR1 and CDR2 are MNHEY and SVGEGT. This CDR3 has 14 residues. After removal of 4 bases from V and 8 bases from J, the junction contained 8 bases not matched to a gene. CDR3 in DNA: TGTGCCAGCAGTTCTCCCCGGACAGGGGACGGCTACACCTTC. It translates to CASSSPRTGDGYTF.

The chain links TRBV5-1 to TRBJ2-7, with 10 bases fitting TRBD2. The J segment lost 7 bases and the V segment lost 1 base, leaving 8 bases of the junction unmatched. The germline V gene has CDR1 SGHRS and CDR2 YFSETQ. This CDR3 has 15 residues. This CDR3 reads CASSLSLAGAGEQYF. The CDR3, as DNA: TGCGCCAGCAGCTTGTCCCTAGCGGGAGCGGGGGAGCAGTACTTC.

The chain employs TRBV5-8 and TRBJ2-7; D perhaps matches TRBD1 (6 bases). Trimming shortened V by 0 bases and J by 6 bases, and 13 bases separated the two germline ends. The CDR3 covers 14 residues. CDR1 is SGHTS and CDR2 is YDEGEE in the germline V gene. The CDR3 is CASSLALLGGEQYF. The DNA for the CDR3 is TGTGCCAGCAGCTTGGCGTTATTAGGGGGCGAGCAGTACTTC.

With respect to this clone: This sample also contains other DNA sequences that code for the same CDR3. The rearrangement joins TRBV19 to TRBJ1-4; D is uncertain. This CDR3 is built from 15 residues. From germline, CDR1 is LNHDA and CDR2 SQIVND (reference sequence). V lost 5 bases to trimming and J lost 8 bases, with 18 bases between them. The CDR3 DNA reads TGTGCCAGTAGTCCCCGCCGGGGTCAGAACGAAAAACTGTTTTTT. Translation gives CASSPRRGQNEKLFF.